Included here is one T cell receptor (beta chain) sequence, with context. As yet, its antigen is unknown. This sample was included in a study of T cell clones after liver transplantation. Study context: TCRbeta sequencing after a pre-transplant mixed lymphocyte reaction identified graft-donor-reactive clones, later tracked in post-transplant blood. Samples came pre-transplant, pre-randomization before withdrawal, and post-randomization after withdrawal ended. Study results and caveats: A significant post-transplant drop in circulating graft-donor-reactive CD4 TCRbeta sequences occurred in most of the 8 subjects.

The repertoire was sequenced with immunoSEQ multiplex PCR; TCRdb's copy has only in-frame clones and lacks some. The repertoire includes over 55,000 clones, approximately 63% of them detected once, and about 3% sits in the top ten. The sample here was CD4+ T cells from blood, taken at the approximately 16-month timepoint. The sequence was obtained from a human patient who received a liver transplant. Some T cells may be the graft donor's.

CDR3 region: CSVFGGSMNEQFF. CDR3 nucleotide sequence: TGCAGCGTTTTTGGCGGCTCGATGAATGAGCAGTTCTTC. The chain has TRBV29-1 and TRBJ2-1; D is unresolved. Trimming pared 5 bases from V and 7 bases from J, leaving 15 bases between. CDR3 length equals 13 residues. CDR1 SQVTM and CDR2 ANQGSEA come from the germline V gene.